The rows below give T cell receptor beta chains drawn from one sample of a study of vaccination and CD4 T cells after COVID-19. TCRdb ran MiXCR on the PCR reads and lists one entry per CDR3 protein. The repertoire has roughly 14,000 distinct CDR3 sequences, approximately 53% of them found once; the top ten carry 10%. Their cognate antigens are unknown. Sequenced here: CD4+ T cells from blood, cultured in vitro, sampled before SARS-CoV-2 vaccination. The receptors originated from a human donor who had recovered from COVID-19. CDR3s include the opening cysteine and the closing phenylalanine or tryptophan. D genes are given only for firm matches. Some rows have no size entry. The others give once, few or many, or a class for an expanded clone.

abundance: NA; j_gene: TRBJ2-1; d_gene: TRBD2; v_gene: TRBV20-1; CDR3aa: CSARGVPGLAGNEQFF; CDR3nt: TGCAGTGCTAGAGGAGTCCCGGGACTAGCGGGAAATGAGCAGTTCTTC
abundance: few; j_gene: TRBJ1-6; d_gene: NA; v_gene: TRBV19; CDR3aa: CASSTNTGNSPLHF; CDR3nt: TGTGCCAGTAGTACTAACACAGGGAATTCACCCCTCCACTTT
abundance: few; j_gene: TRBJ1-2; d_gene: NA; v_gene: TRBV6-5; CDR3aa: CASSSSAGTAAGTNYGYTF; CDR3nt: TGTGCCAGCAGTTCGTCGGCTGGGACCGCAGCAGGAACTAACTATGGCTACACCTTC
abundance: few; j_gene: TRBJ2-5; d_gene: NA; v_gene: TRBV12-3/TRBV12-4; CDR3aa: CASREEGVGAETQYF; CDR3nt: TGTGCCAGCAGGGAGGAGGGGGTAGGAGCGGAGACCCAGTACTTC
abundance: NA; j_gene: TRBJ2-5; d_gene: NA; v_gene: TRBV7-2; CDR3aa: CASSSTFPAPQYF; CDR3nt: TGTGCCAGCAGCTCCACCTTCCCGGCTCCCCAGTACTTC
abundance: NA; j_gene: TRBJ1-1; d_gene: NA; v_gene: TRBV18; CDR3aa: CASSQGWRGPEAFF; CDR3nt: TGTGCCAGCTCACAGGGTTGGCGGGGTCCGGAAGCTTTCTTT
abundance: few; j_gene: TRBJ2-5; d_gene: NA; v_gene: TRBV6-5; CDR3aa: CASSYSWETQYF; CDR3nt: TGTGCCAGCAGTTACTCGTGGGAGACCCAGTACTTC
abundance: NA; j_gene: TRBJ2-7; d_gene: TRBD2; v_gene: TRBV20-1; CDR3aa: CSAPGRGWSYEQYF; CDR3nt: TGCAGTGCTCCCGGGAGGGGTTGGTCCTACGAGCAGTACTTC
abundance: few; j_gene: TRBJ2-5; d_gene: NA; v_gene: TRBV2; CDR3aa: CASSERTGQETQYF; CDR3nt: TGTGCCAGCAGTGAACGAACAGGCCAAGAGACCCAGTACTTC
abundance: NA; j_gene: TRBJ1-1; d_gene: NA; v_gene: TRBV21-1; CDR3aa: CASSLPGGRLTEAFF; CDR3nt: TGTGCCAGCAGCCTTCCAGGGGGCCGCCTCACTGAAGCTTTCTTT
abundance: NA; j_gene: TRBJ2-7; d_gene: NA; v_gene: TRBV28; CDR3aa: CASRKYSLRRIYEQYF; CDR3nt: TGTGCCAGCAGAAAATACTCCTTGAGACGGATATACGAGCAGTACTTC
abundance: NA; j_gene: TRBJ1-1; d_gene: NA; v_gene: TRBV6-2/TRBV6-3; CDR3aa: CASSNTGNTEAFF; CDR3nt: TGTGCCAGCAGCAACACAGGGAACACTGAAGCTTTCTTT
abundance: NA; j_gene: TRBJ2-1; d_gene: TRBD2; v_gene: TRBV25-1; CDR3aa: CASGGTSGAYNEQFF; CDR3nt: TGTGCCAGCGGGGGGACTAGCGGGGCTTACAATGAGCAGTTCTTC
abundance: NA; j_gene: TRBJ2-3; d_gene: TRBD1; v_gene: TRBV27; CDR3aa: CASRTGTGVRGAQYF; CDR3nt: TGTGCCAGCAGAACCGGGACAGGGGTACGAGGGGCGCAGTATTTT
abundance: NA; j_gene: TRBJ1-1; d_gene: TRBD1; v_gene: TRBV6-2/TRBV6-3; CDR3aa: CASSLTGASNTEAFF; CDR3nt: TGTGCCAGCAGTTTAACAGGGGCGTCGAACACTGAAGCTTTCTTT
abundance: once; j_gene: TRBJ2-5; d_gene: NA; v_gene: TRBV5-4; CDR3aa: CASSFDGEETQYF; CDR3nt: TGTGCCAGCAGCTTCGACGGGGAAGAGACCCAGTACTTC
abundance: once; j_gene: TRBJ1-1; d_gene: NA; v_gene: TRBV5-1; CDR3aa: CASTGGRVNTEAFF; CDR3nt: TGCGCCAGCACCGGGGGACGGGTGAACACTGAAGCTTTCTTT
abundance: NA; j_gene: TRBJ1-5; d_gene: NA; v_gene: TRBV7-2; CDR3aa: CASSSPVLGGNQPQHF; CDR3nt: TGTGCCAGCAGCTCTCCCGTGTTAGGGGGAAATCAGCCCCAGCATTTT
abundance: NA; j_gene: TRBJ2-7; d_gene: NA; v_gene: TRBV20-1; CDR3aa: CSASDQGSEQYF; CDR3nt: TGCAGTGCTAGTGATCAGGGATCCGAGCAGTACTTC
abundance: NA; j_gene: TRBJ1-1; d_gene: NA; v_gene: TRBV7-9; CDR3aa: CASSLEGMGTEAFF; CDR3nt: TGTGCCAGCAGCCTAGAAGGGATGGGCACTGAAGCTTTCTTT
abundance: NA; j_gene: TRBJ2-3; d_gene: NA; v_gene: TRBV10-3; CDR3aa: CAISGLTDTQYF; CDR3nt: TGTGCCATCAGTGGACTAACAGATACGCAGTATTTT
abundance: NA; j_gene: TRBJ2-3; d_gene: TRBD1; v_gene: TRBV18; CDR3aa: CASSLGQGGDTQYF; CDR3nt: TGTGCCAGCTCACTCGGACAGGGTGGAGATACGCAGTATTTT
abundance: NA; j_gene: TRBJ2-7; d_gene: NA; v_gene: TRBV10-3; CDR3aa: CAINPVGSGYEQYF; CDR3nt: TGTGCCATCAATCCGGTCGGGAGTGGATACGAGCAGTACTTC
abundance: NA; j_gene: TRBJ2-1; d_gene: NA; v_gene: TRBV20-1; CDR3aa: CSAIPRANEQFF; CDR3nt: TGCAGTGCTATTCCAAGGGCGAATGAGCAGTTCTTC
abundance: NA; j_gene: TRBJ2-3; d_gene: TRBD2; v_gene: TRBV20-1; CDR3aa: CSARRQRDTDTQYF; CDR3nt: TGCAGTGCTAGACGGCAGCGGGACACAGATACGCAGTATTTT
abundance: NA; j_gene: TRBJ2-2; d_gene: TRBD1; v_gene: TRBV20-1; CDR3aa: CSARNRQGNRHANTGELFF; CDR3nt: TGCAGTGCTAGAAATCGACAGGGTAATCGACATGCGAACACCGGGGAGCTGTTTTTT
abundance: once; j_gene: TRBJ2-5; d_gene: TRBD2; v_gene: TRBV5-1; CDR3aa: CASSLAWASGQETQYF; CDR3nt: TGCGCCAGCAGCTTGGCCTGGGCTAGCGGACAAGAGACCCAGTACTTC
abundance: NA; j_gene: TRBJ1-1; d_gene: NA; v_gene: TRBV6-1; CDR3aa: CASRKQVNTEAFF; CDR3nt: TGTGCCAGCAGGAAACAGGTGAACACTGAAGCTTTCTTT
abundance: NA; j_gene: TRBJ1-5; d_gene: NA; v_gene: TRBV10-2; CDR3aa: CASSDRSEWNSNQPQHF; CDR3nt: TGCGCCAGCAGTGATCGTTCTGAGTGGAATAGCAATCAGCCCCAGCATTTT
abundance: NA; j_gene: TRBJ2-3; d_gene: NA; v_gene: TRBV20-1; CDR3aa: CSALIRESDTQYF; CDR3nt: TGCAGTGCTCTTATACGGGAGTCTGATACGCAGTATTTT
abundance: NA; j_gene: TRBJ1-6; d_gene: TRBD1; v_gene: TRBV12-3/TRBV12-4; CDR3aa: CASTRGQPNSPLHF; CDR3nt: TGTGCCAGCACCAGGGGACAGCCCAATTCACCCCTCCACTTT
abundance: few; j_gene: TRBJ2-3; d_gene: NA; v_gene: TRBV29-1; CDR3aa: CSVEQGDTQYF; CDR3nt: TGCAGCGTTGAGCAGGGGGATACGCAGTATTTT
abundance: NA; j_gene: TRBJ2-6; d_gene: TRBD1; v_gene: TRBV28; CDR3aa: CASSFRGTGAPGANVLTF; CDR3nt: TGTGCCAGCAGTTTCAGGGGGACAGGGGCACCTGGGGCCAACGTCCTGACTTTC
abundance: NA; j_gene: TRBJ2-3; d_gene: TRBD1; v_gene: TRBV4-2; CDR3aa: CASSQGTGGADTQYF; CDR3nt: TGTGCCAGCAGCCAAGGGACAGGGGGCGCAGATACGCAGTATTTT
abundance: NA; j_gene: TRBJ2-7; d_gene: TRBD1; v_gene: TRBV27; CDR3aa: CASRTSGQDEQYF; CDR3nt: TGTGCCAGCAGAACCTCGGGACAGGACGAGCAGTACTTC
abundance: NA; j_gene: TRBJ2-3; d_gene: TRBD2; v_gene: TRBV6-4; CDR3aa: CASSERETDTQYF; CDR3nt: TGTGCCAGCAGTGAGCGGGAGACAGATACGCAGTATTTT
abundance: NA; j_gene: TRBJ1-2; d_gene: NA; v_gene: TRBV6-1; CDR3aa: CASSEQGYRGYTF; CDR3nt: TGTGCCAGCAGTGAACAGGGGTATCGGGGCTACACCTTC
abundance: few; j_gene: TRBJ1-6; d_gene: NA; v_gene: TRBV6-1; CDR3aa: CASSGVKDSPLHF; CDR3nt: TGTGCCAGCAGTGGGGTTAAAGATTCACCCCTCCACTTT
abundance: NA; j_gene: TRBJ2-5; d_gene: NA; v_gene: TRBV7-9; CDR3aa: CASSLRQETQYF; CDR3nt: TGTGCCAGCAGCTTGAGACAAGAGACCCAGTACTTC
abundance: NA; j_gene: TRBJ2-3; d_gene: NA; v_gene: TRBV20-1; CDR3aa: CSAIVSADVADTQYF; CDR3nt: TGCAGTGCTATAGTGTCAGCGGACGTCGCTGATACGCAGTATTTT
abundance: few; j_gene: TRBJ2-2; d_gene: TRBD1; v_gene: TRBV24-1; CDR3aa: CATSDVSGGSVTGELFF; CDR3nt: TGTGCCACCAGTGATGTCTCAGGGGGCAGTGTCACCGGGGAGCTGTTTTTT
abundance: few; j_gene: TRBJ2-5; d_gene: NA; v_gene: TRBV6-1; CDR3aa: CASKPDGQETQYF; CDR3nt: TGTGCCAGCAAGCCCGACGGCCAAGAGACCCAGTACTTC
abundance: NA; j_gene: TRBJ1-1; d_gene: NA; v_gene: TRBV7-8; CDR3aa: CASSPSGTTNTEAFF; CDR3nt: TGTGCCAGCAGCCCAAGTGGGACGACGAACACTGAAGCTTTCTTT
abundance: NA; j_gene: TRBJ2-7; d_gene: NA; v_gene: TRBV6-4; CDR3aa: CASNTSQGGGVEQYF; CDR3nt: TGTGCCAGCAATACCTCACAGGGAGGTGGGGTCGAGCAGTACTTC
abundance: NA; j_gene: TRBJ2-4; d_gene: TRBD2; v_gene: TRBV18; CDR3aa: CASSPPSGRAENIQYF; CDR3nt: TGTGCCAGCTCACCGCCTAGCGGGAGGGCCGAAAACATTCAGTACTTC
abundance: NA; j_gene: TRBJ2-7; d_gene: NA; v_gene: TRBV27; CDR3aa: CARDAGEAYEQYF; CDR3nt: TGTGCCAGGGACGCGGGTGAAGCCTACGAGCAGTACTTC
abundance: NA; j_gene: TRBJ2-5; d_gene: NA; v_gene: TRBV7-2; CDR3aa: CASSWDRTQETQYF; CDR3nt: TGTGCCAGCAGCTGGGACCGAACACAAGAGACCCAGTACTTC
abundance: NA; j_gene: TRBJ2-7; d_gene: TRBD2; v_gene: TRBV6-1; CDR3aa: CASRLSRLAGDAYEQYF; CDR3nt: TGTGCCAGCAGACTGTCTCGTCTAGCGGGAGACGCCTACGAGCAGTACTTC
abundance: NA; j_gene: TRBJ2-7; d_gene: NA; v_gene: TRBV28; CDR3aa: CASSRPGNPYEQYF; CDR3nt: TGTGCCAGCAGTCGGCCAGGGAATCCCTACGAGCAGTACTTC
abundance: NA; j_gene: TRBJ2-3; d_gene: NA; v_gene: TRBV20-1; CDR3aa: CSARGKTRTSTDTQYF; CDR3nt: TGCAGTGCTAGGGGAAAAACTAGGACTAGCACAGATACGCAGTATTTT
abundance: NA; j_gene: TRBJ1-1; d_gene: NA; v_gene: TRBV5-1; CDR3aa: CASSLMLKDTEAFF; CDR3nt: TGCGCCAGCAGCTTGATGCTCAAAGATACTGAAGCTTTCTTT
abundance: NA; j_gene: TRBJ1-2; d_gene: NA; v_gene: TRBV18; CDR3aa: CASSPSRENGYTF; CDR3nt: TGTGCCAGCTCACCATCCAGAGAGAATGGCTACACCTTC
abundance: NA; j_gene: TRBJ1-2; d_gene: NA; v_gene: TRBV30; CDR3aa: CAWEGHQEFYGYTF; CDR3nt: TGTGCCTGGGAAGGGCACCAAGAATTCTATGGCTACACCTTC
abundance: NA; j_gene: TRBJ2-3; d_gene: NA; v_gene: TRBV4-3; CDR3aa: CASSPQSTDTQYF; CDR3nt: TGCGCCAGCAGTCCCCAGAGCACAGATACGCAGTATTTT
abundance: NA; j_gene: TRBJ2-5; d_gene: NA; v_gene: TRBV19; CDR3aa: CASTPESSGQETQYF; CDR3nt: TGTGCCAGTACCCCCGAGTCGTCTGGTCAAGAGACCCAGTACTTC
abundance: few; j_gene: TRBJ2-4; d_gene: NA; v_gene: TRBV10-3; CDR3aa: CAISESGRENIQYF; CDR3nt: TGTGCCATCAGTGAGTCGGGCAGGGAAAACATTCAGTACTTC
abundance: few; j_gene: TRBJ1-6; d_gene: NA; v_gene: TRBV20-1; CDR3aa: CSARVIKDNSPLHF; CDR3nt: TGCAGTGCTAGGGTCATTAAGGATAATTCACCCCTCCACTTT
abundance: NA; j_gene: TRBJ2-7; d_gene: TRBD1; v_gene: TRBV7-2; CDR3aa: CASSSHGQGLVEQYF; CDR3nt: TGTGCCAGCAGTTCTCACGGACAGGGCCTCGTCGAGCAGTACTTC
abundance: few; j_gene: TRBJ1-6; d_gene: TRBD1; v_gene: TRBV6-5; CDR3aa: CASSDSTGVNSPLHF; CDR3nt: TGTGCCAGCAGTGACTCGACAGGGGTTAATTCACCCCTCCACTTT
abundance: NA; j_gene: TRBJ2-1; d_gene: TRBD1; v_gene: TRBV6-1; CDR3aa: CASRGTGVSNEQFF; CDR3nt: TGTGCCAGCAGAGGAACAGGGGTTTCCAATGAGCAGTTCTTC